The present T cell receptor (beta chain) was sequenced within a study of Graves' ophthalmopathy and Graves' hyperthyroidism. This clonotype was detected ten times or more. PBMCs originated in roughly 11 ml of fresh peripheral blood. TCR beta CDR3 regions were amplified from RNA transcripts. HTBI-primed first-round RT-PCR preceded second-round multiplex PCR. Each CDR3 protein gets one entry after TCRdb re-called the multiplex PCR reads with MiXCR. This table holds roughly 300,000 distinct CDR3 sequences, about a sixth found once. Germline trimming cut 10 bases from V and 2 bases from J; bases unmatched to any gene: 8. The length of the CDR3 is 13 residues.

This chain links TRBV12-3 or TRBV12-4 with TRBJ2-7; 7 nucleotides line up with TRBD1. The material sequenced was peripheral blood. This sequence originates from an adult man with Graves' ophthalmopathy. CDR3 in amino acids: CAISQGSPYEQYF. In DNA, the CDR3 is TGTGCCATCTCACAGGGGAGTCCCTACGAGCAGTACTTC.